The 9 T cell receptor beta chains in this list originate from one sample, sequenced in a study of blood T cell repertoires in COVID-19 (dated by TCRdb to about 2020). Libraries were made using the immunoSEQ multiplex PCR assay. TCRdb mirrors the immuneACCESS table, restricted to in-frame sequences. Some clones are absent from its copies; in checked studies, under half trace to an unresolved V gene, and the reason for the others is unknown. The sample profile shows some 230,000 clones; more than 75% of them were found once. Approximately 2.6% of the sample belongs to the ten largest clones. Sequences were obtained from peripheral blood. The receptor source for this set is a man over 45 who had recovered from COVID-19.

The V and J genes are TRBV5-4 and TRBJ1-1; 9 bases are a match to TRBD1. V was clipped by 3 bases and J by 6 bases; unmatched bases: 3. The CDR3 is 13 amino acids. Germline CDR1 SGHNT, CDR2 YYREEE (reference sequence). This CDR3 is CASSWGQGAEAFF. The CDR3 DNA sequence: TGTGCCAGCAGCTGGGGACAGGGCGCTGAAGCTTTCTTT.

The rearrangement joins TRBV5-1 to TRBJ2-4; D might be TRBD2 (7 bases). The CDR3 extends over 16 amino acids. Germline V gene sequence: CDR1 SGHRS, CDR2 YFSETQ. V lost 3 bases, J lost 1 base, and 14 bases lay in between. For the CDR3, the DNA is TGCGCCAGCAGCTCGGGGGGCACAATGGCCAAAAACATTCAGTACTTC. This gives the protein CASSSGGTMAKNIQYF.

CDR3 amino acids: CASSLVASGNNEQFF. In DNA, the CDR3 is TGTGCCAGCAGCTTAGTCGCTAGCGGGAACAATGAGCAGTTCTTC. V usage is TRBV7-6 and J usage is TRBJ2-1; 9 bases are shared with TRBD2. Germline V gene data show CDR1 as SGHVS and CDR2 as FNYEAQ. The CDR3 has 15 residues. V shed 1 base, J shed 5 bases, and the junction held 3 bases outside the gene matches.

The chain couples TRBV6-4 to TRBJ1-1; D is uncertain. Germline loops: CDR1 MRHNA, CDR2 SNTAGT. Trimming pared 4 bases from V and 7 bases from J, leaving 16 bases between. This CDR3 comprises 14 residues. This chain's CDR3 is CASSVVSGSGEAFF. CDR3 sequence (DNA): TGTGCCAGCAGTGTCGTATCGGGGTCGGGTGAAGCTTTCTTT.

This clone showed up just a few times. The same CDR3 arises from other DNA sequences in this sample as well. This chain joins TRBV28 and TRBJ1-5; 8 bases fit TRBD1. The CDR3 sequence is 15 residues long. V was pared by 2 bases and J by 6 bases, with 6 bases of the junction left unmatched. CDR1 and CDR2 from the germline V gene are MDHEN and SYDVKM. The DNA of the CDR3 is TGTGCCAGCAGTTTAGGACAGGGTTTTCGTCAGCCCCAGCATTTT. Residues: CASSLGQGFRQPQHF.

The chain uses TRBV6-2 or TRBV6-3 and TRBJ2-5, with 7 bases that match TRBD1. The V and J ends lost 2 bases and 8 bases, in that order; junction bases with no gene match: 8. The CDR3 is 14 residues long. Germline CDR1 is MNHEY and CDR2 is SVGEGT. The CDR3 here is CASSYDGRGNTQYF. CDR3 nucleotides: TGTGCCAGCAGTTACGACGGCAGGGGGAACACCCAGTACTTC.

V gene TRBV7-2 combines with J gene TRBJ2-3; no definite D call. The germline V gene encodes CDR1 SGHTA and CDR2 FQGNSA. With 2 bases removed from V and 2 bases from J, the gap between germline ends came to 11 bases. The CDR3 has 15 residues. DNA for the CDR3: TGTGCCAGCAGCTTAACCGGCGGAAACACAGATACGCAGTATTTT. The encoded protein is CASSLTGGNTDTQYF.

This chain joins TRBV9 and TRBJ1-6; 7 positions match TRBD1. CDR1 SGDLS and CDR2 YYNGEE come from the germline V gene. J lost 7 bases, V lost 3 bases, and 4 bases had no gene match. The CDR3 has 14 residues. The CDR3 protein is CASSAGQLNSPLHF. The CDR3 DNA reads as TGTGCCAGCAGCGCGGGACAGTTAAATTCACCCCTCCACTTT.

J is TRBJ2-1 and V is TRBV11-2; the match to TRBD2 covers 9 bases. J gave up 5 bases and V 5 bases, and 4 bases lay outside the gene matches. CDR3 length: 14 amino acids. Germline V lookup: CDR1 SGHAT, CDR2 FQNNGV. The CDR3 nucleotides are TGTGCCAGCAGCCGGGGACTAGCAAACAATGAGCAGTTCTTC. Protein: CASSRGLANNEQFF.